This T cell receptor beta chain was retrieved from a study of shared clonotypes between healthy human individuals. Remarks on this clone: Its specificity is not known.

The assay was immunoSEQ multiplex PCR, and TCRdb's table has in-frame clones only and misses some. Here the sample spans 1,400,000 or so clones, roughly 98.5% being singletons. Study observations and caveats: Owing to a small donor count, the genetic and exposure-history diversity represented was limited.

Germline trimming cut 3 bases from V and 2 bases from J; bases unmatched to any gene: 4. Germline loops: CDR1 LNHDA, CDR2 SQIVND (reference sequence). The CDR3 sequence is 15 residues long. This chain joins TRBV19 and TRBJ1-5; 7 bases line up with TRBD1. The sequenced sample consisted of naive CD4+ T cells sorted from blood. Stated subset: CD45RA+ positively selected. This receptor was identified in a man aged 25 to 40 in good health. CDR3 DNA sequence: TGTGCCAGTAGTATGTCAGGGACAGGCAATCAGCCCCAGCATTTT. Amino acids: CASSMSGTGNQPQHF.